This note documents a single T cell receptor beta chain sequence. Using immunoSEQ multiplex PCR, the repertoire was profiled, and TCRdb retains in-frame clones only, with some absent. The table lists about 84,000 clones, roughly 98% of them singletons. The data were obtained in a study of technical replicates of blood from several donors. This CDR3 has 14 residues. J was trimmed by 9 bases and V by 5 bases; bases with no gene match: 6. The germline V gene encodes CDR1 SGHNT and CDR2 YENEEA. Sequencing was done on a sample of T cells isolated from PBMCs. The rearrangement uses TRBV11-3 and TRBJ1-6; TRBD1 matches at 8 bases. This TCR derives from a human donor in good health. In DNA, the CDR3 is TGTGCCAGCAGCCTAGGACAGGGCTCTTCACCCCTCCACTTT. It encodes CASSLGQGSSPLHF.